Shown below are 12 T cell receptor beta chains from a single sample sequenced in a study of vaccination effects on CD4 cells after COVID-19. No antigens are known for them. The assay was immunoSEQ multiplex PCR, and TCRdb's table has in-frame clones only and misses some. The repertoire has about 70,000 clones, 80% of them found once; the top ten carry 10% to 15%. Before sequencing took place, the ViraFEST assay used viral peptide pools to expand antigen-specific CD4+ T cells. Culture lasted 10 days before CD4+ T cell isolation. No vaccinee had earlier SARS-CoV-2 infection, and nucleocapsid antibodies were negative. Sequencing was performed on CD4+ T cells from PBMCs cultured with SARS-CoV-2 spike peptides, taken before COVID-19 vaccination. Receptor source: a human donor who received a COVID-19 vaccine.

The chain couples TRBV7-2 to TRBJ2-3, with D possibly matching TRBD1 (5 bases). Trimming cost V 2 bases and J 5 bases, with 14 bases left between them. The CDR3 runs 15 residues. Germline assignment: CDR1 SGHTA and CDR2 FQGNSA. The chain's CDR3 is CASSLIKGVGDTQYF. DNA for the CDR3: TGTGCCAGCAGCTTAATTAAAGGGGTGGGAGATACGCAGTATTTT.

The J gene is TRBJ1-2, the V gene TRBV28; no clear D gene. The CDR3 sequence is 12 residues long. Germline CDR1 reads MDHEN; CDR2 reads SYDVKM. V gave up 5 bases and J gave up 8 bases, with 12 bases separating them. CDR3 loop: CASSTPRGGYTF. Here the CDR3 DNA reads TGTGCCAGCAGTACCCCTCGGGGAGGCTACACCTTC.

The chain is built from TRBV6-5 and TRBJ1-6; 9 positions match TRBD1. Germline loops: CDR1 MNHEY, CDR2 SVGAGI. V lost 6 bases, J lost 8 bases, and 8 bases stayed unmatched. The CDR3 length is 15 residues. The CDR3 bases are TGTGCCAGCAGACCAGACAGGGGGGTTTATTCACCCCTCCACTTT. Translating it yields CASRPDRGVYSPLHF.

V and J are TRBV5-4 and TRBJ1-6, with D unclear. V lost 3 bases and J 0 bases, leaving 10 bases between the germline ends. The length of the CDR3 is 16 residues. Germline CDR1 SGHNT, CDR2 YYREEE (reference sequence). CDR3 sequence (DNA): TGTGCCAGCAGCTCGGTCGTTGGCTCCTATAATTCACCCCTCCACTTT. This translates into CASSSVVGSYNSPLHF.

The chain carries TRBV9 and TRBJ1-6, with TRBD1 identical over 7 bases. Losses at the gene ends were 7 bases for V and 7 bases for J; bases not matched to a gene: 5. The length of the CDR3 is 13 residues. CDR1 and CDR2 from the germline V gene are SGDLS and YYNGEE. Here the CDR3 reads CASSGTVNSPLHF. CDR3 coding DNA: TGTGCCAGCTCCGGGACAGTAAATTCACCCCTCCACTTT. Full variable domain (outside the CDR3, taken from reference TRBV9 and TRBJ1-6): DSGVTQTPKHLITATGQRVTLRCSPRSGDLSVYWYQQSLDQGLQFLIQYYNGEERAKGNILERFSAQQFPDLHSELNLSSLELGDSALYFCASSGTVNSPLHFGNGTRLTVT.

The chain joins TRBV10-3 to TRBJ1-2; D unclear. Trimming took off 0 bases at V and 7 bases at J, with 9 bases between the two ends. CDR3 length: 13 amino acids. CDR1 and CDR2 from the germline V gene are ENHRY and SYGVKD. The CDR3 coding sequence is TGTGCCATCAGTGAGTCACACGCCGCTGGCTACACCTTC. This encodes CAISESHAAGYTF.

The J gene is TRBJ1-1, the V gene TRBV25-1, with D maybe TRBD1 (6 bases). This CDR3 is built from 16 residues. Trimming removed 4 bases at V and 1 base at J, with 16 bases between. Per germline, CDR1 MGHDK and CDR2 SYGVNS. CDR3 coding DNA: TGTGCCAGCAGTGCAAATACAGGGTCTGGGAACACTGAAGCTTTCTTT. It is translated as CASSANTGSGNTEAFF.

This clone has a handful of counts. V is TRBV3-1 (or the pseudogene TRBV3-2) and J is TRBJ1-6; perhaps TRBD1 as D (6 bases). Trimming cost V 3 bases and J 14 bases, with 11 bases left between them. Germline V gene sequence: CDR1 LGHDT, CDR2 YNNKEL (reference sequence). The CDR3 is 12 amino acids. The CDR3 sequence: CASSQADRALHF. The CDR3, as DNA: TGTGCCAGCAGCCAGGCGGACAGAGCCCTCCACTTT.

This clone was seen only once. The chain recombines TRBV6-5 with TRBJ1-2, with TRBD1 as a possible D gene (6 bases). The CDR3 is made up of 13 amino acids. Per germline, CDR1 MNHEY and CDR2 SVGAGI. The germline V and J ends were trimmed by 2 bases and 4 bases, with 8 bases remaining between them. The CDR3 sequence: CASSYEGVYGYTF. Here the CDR3 DNA reads TGTGCCAGCAGTTACGAGGGGGTCTATGGCTACACCTTC.

This rearrangement joins TRBV2 to TRBJ2-1; TRBD2 matches 15 bases. V trimming: 7 bases; J trimming: 9 bases; junction bases outside the gene matches: 10. Germline V lookup: CDR1 SNHLY, CDR2 FYNNEI. CDR3 length equals 16 residues. The CDR3 here is CASTEEGLAGGAEQFF. The CDR3 DNA reads as TGTGCCAGCACCGAAGAGGGACTAGCGGGGGGTGCTGAGCAGTTCTTC.

This clone was recorded only once. The rearrangement joins TRBV5-1 to TRBJ1-1, with TRBD1 matching 7 bases. There are 15 residues in the CDR3. J was trimmed by 3 bases and V by 6 bases; bases with no gene match: 11. Germline V gene sequence: CDR1 SGHRS, CDR2 YFSETQ. CDR3: CASTPGGGSYTEAFF. The CDR3, as DNA: TGCGCCAGCACTCCAGGGGGAGGTTCGTACACTGAAGCTTTCTTT.

The J gene is TRBJ1-1, the V gene TRBV4-1; D not certain. The V end lost 1 base, the J end lost 11 bases, and 17 bases lay between the germline ends. Germline V CDR1 and CDR2: MGHRA, YSYEKL. CDR3 size: 14 residues. The CDR3 DNA follows: TGCGCCAGCAGCCAAGGTTCGAACCTACCAACGGCTTTCTTT. This encodes CASSQGSNLPTAFF.